This T cell receptor beta chain was retrieved from a study of radiotherapy plus CTLA-4 blockade in lung cancer. Study outcomes and limitations: In blood, TCR clones derived from the tumor expanded after radiotherapy plus ipilimumab. Reports state that early shifts in blood T cell clones, with interferon-beta, best predicted response.

Germline lookup yields CDR1 SGHDN and CDR2 FVKESK. V shed 0 bases and J shed 2 bases, with 14 bases lying between them. The CDR3 covers 17 residues. Clones were sequenced by immunoSEQ multiplex PCR, and TCRdb holds only the in-frame ones, with some missing. The profile covers more than 40,000 clones, with roughly 80% appearing a single time and 3.3% taken by the ten largest. In its sample, this clone was seen once. Its antigen is as yet unknown. The chain links TRBV14 to TRBJ1-3; D uncertain. The receptor's source is a human donor with non-small cell lung cancer who had stable disease on radiotherapy plus ipilimumab. The material sequenced was peripheral blood, taken from a patient treated with radiotherapy plus ipilimumab. The CDR3 sequence: CASSQDQVRATGNTIYF. The CDR3 DNA sequence: TGTGCCAGCAGCCAAGATCAGGTGCGGGCAACTGGAAACACCATATATTTT.